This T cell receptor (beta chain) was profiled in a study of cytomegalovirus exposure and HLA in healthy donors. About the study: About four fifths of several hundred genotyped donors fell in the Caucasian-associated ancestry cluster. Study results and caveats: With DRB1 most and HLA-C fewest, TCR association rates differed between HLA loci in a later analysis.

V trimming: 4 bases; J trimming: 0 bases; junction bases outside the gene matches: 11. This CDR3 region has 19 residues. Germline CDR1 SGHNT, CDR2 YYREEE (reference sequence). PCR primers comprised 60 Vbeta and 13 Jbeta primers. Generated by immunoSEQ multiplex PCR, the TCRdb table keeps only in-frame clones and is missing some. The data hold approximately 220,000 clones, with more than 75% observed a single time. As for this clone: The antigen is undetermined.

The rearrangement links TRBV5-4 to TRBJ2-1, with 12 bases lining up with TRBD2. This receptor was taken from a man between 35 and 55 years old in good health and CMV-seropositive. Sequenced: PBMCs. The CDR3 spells CASSPLNLAGGPSYNEQFF. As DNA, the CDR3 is TGTGCCAGCAGCCCGTTAAACCTAGCGGGAGGGCCCTCCTACAATGAGCAGTTCTTC.